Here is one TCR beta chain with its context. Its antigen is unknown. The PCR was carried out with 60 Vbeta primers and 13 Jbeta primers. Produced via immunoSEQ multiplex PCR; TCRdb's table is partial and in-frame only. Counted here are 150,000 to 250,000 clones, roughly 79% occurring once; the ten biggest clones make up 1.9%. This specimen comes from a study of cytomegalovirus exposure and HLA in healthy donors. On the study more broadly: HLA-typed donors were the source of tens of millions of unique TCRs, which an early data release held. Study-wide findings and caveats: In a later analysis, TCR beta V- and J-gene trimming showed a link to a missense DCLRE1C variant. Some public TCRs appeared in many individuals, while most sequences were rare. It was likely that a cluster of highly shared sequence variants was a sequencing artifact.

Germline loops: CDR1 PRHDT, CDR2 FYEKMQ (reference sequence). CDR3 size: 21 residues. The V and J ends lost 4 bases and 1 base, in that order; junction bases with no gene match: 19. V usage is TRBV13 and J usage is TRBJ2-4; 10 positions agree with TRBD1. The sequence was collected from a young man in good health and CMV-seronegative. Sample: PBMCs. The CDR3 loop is CASSSLTSGTGDGGAKNIQYF. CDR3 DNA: TGTGCCAGCAGCTCACTCACTTCCGGGACAGGGGACGGCGGGGCCAAAAACATTCAGTACTTC.